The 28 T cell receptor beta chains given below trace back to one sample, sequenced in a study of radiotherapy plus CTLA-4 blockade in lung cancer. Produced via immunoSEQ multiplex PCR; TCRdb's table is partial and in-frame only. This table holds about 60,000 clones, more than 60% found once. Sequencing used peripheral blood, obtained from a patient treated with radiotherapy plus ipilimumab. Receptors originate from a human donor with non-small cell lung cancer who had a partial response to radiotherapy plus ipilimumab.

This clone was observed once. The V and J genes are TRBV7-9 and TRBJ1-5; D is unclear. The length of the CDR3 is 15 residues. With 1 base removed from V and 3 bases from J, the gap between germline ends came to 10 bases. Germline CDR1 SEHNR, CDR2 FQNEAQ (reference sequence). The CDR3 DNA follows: TGTGCCAGCAGCTTAGGAAACAGCCTCAATCAGCCCCAGCATTTT. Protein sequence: CASSLGNSLNQPQHF.

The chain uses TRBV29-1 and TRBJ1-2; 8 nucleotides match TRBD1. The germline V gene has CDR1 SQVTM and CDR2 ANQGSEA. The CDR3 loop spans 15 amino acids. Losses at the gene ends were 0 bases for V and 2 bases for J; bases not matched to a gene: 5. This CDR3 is CSVEEGQAPNYGYTF. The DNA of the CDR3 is TGCAGCGTTGAAGAGGGACAGGCCCCCAACTATGGCTACACCTTC.

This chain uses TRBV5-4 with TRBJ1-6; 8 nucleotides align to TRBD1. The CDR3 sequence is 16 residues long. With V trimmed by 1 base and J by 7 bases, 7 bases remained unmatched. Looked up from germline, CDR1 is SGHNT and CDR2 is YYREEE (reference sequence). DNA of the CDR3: TGTGCCAGCAGCTTGAGTCTGGACAGGGCAAATTCACCCCTCCACTTT. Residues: CASSLSLDRANSPLHF.

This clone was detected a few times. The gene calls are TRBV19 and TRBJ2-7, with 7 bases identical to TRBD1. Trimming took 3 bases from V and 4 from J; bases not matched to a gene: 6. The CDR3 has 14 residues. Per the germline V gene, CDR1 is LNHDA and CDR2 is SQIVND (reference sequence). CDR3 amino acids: CASSIPGQRYEQYF. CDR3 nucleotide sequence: TGTGCCAGTAGTATCCCGGGACAGAGATACGAGCAGTACTTC.

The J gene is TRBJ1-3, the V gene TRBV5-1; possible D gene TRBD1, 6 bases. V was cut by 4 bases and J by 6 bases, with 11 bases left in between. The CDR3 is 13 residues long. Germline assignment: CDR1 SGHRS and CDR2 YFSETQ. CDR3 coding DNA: TGCGCCAGCAGCGCGACAGGCGCAAACACCATATATTTT. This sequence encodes CASSATGANTIYF.

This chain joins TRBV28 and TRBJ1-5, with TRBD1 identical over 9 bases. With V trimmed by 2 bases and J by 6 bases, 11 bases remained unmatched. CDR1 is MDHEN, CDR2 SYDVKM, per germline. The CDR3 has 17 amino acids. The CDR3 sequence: CASSLTRTGAGGQPQHF. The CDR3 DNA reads TGTGCCAGCAGTTTAACCCGGACAGGGGCGGGGGGTCAGCCCCAGCATTTT.

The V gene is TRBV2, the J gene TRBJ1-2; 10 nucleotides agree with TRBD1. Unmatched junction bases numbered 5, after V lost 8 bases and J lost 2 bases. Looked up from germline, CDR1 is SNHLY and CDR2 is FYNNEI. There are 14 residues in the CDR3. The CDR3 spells CASAGQGRNYGYTF. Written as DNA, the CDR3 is TGTGCCAGCGCGGGACAGGGGCGAAACTATGGCTACACCTTC.

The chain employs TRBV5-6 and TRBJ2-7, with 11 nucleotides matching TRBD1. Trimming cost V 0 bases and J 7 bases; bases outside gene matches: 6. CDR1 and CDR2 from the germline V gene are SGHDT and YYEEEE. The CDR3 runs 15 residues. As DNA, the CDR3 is TGTGCCAGCAGCTTGGCTGGACAGGGGGCTTGGGAGCAGTACTTC. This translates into CASSLAGQGAWEQYF.

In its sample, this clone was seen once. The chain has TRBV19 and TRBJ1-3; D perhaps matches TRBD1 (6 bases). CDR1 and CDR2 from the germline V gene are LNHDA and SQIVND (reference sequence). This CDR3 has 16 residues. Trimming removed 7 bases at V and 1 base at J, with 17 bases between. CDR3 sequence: CASTEFRGSSGNTIYF. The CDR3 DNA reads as TGTGCCAGTACTGAGTTCAGGGGATCGTCTGGAAACACCATATATTTT.

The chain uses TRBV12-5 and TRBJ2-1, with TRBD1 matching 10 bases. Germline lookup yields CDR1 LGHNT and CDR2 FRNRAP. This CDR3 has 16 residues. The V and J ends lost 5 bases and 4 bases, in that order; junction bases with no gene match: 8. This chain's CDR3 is CASGPPRTGGYNEQFF. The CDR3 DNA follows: TGTGCTAGTGGTCCCCCTCGGACAGGGGGATACAATGAGCAGTTCTTC.

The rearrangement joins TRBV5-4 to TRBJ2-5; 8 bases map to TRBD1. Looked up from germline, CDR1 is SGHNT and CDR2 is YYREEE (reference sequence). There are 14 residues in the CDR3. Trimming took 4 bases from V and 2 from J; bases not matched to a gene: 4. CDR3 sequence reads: CASSAGQAQETQYF. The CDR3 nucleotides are TGTGCCAGCAGCGCGGGACAGGCTCAAGAGACCCAGTACTTC.

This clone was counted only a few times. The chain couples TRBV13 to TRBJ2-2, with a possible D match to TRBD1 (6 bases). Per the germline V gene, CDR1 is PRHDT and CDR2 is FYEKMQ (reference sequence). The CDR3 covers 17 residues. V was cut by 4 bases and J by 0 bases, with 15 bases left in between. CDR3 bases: TGTGCCAGCAGCTCAGGTTTGGGGGCTTCGAACACCGGGGAGCTGTTTTTT. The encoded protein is CASSSGLGASNTGELFF.

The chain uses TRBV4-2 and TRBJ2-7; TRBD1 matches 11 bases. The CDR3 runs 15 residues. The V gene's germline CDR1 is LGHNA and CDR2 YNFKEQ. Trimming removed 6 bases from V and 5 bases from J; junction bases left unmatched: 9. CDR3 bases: TGTGCCAGCAGTCCGACGGGACAGGGGGTGAACGAGCAGTACTTC. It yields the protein CASSPTGQGVNEQYF.

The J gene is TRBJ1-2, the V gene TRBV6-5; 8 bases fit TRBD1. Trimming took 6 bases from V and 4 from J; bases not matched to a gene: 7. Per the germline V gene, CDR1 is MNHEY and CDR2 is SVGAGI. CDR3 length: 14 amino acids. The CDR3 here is CASRFGQGGYGYTF. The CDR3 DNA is TGTGCCAGCAGATTTGGACAGGGAGGCTATGGCTACACCTTC.

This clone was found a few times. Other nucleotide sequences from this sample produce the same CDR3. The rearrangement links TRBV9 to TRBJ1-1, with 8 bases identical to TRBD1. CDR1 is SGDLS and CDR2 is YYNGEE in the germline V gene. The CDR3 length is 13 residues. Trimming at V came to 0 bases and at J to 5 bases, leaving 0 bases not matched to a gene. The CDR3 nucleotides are TGTGCCAGCAGCGTAGGACAGGGGACTGAAGCTTTCTTT. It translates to CASSVGQGTEAFF.

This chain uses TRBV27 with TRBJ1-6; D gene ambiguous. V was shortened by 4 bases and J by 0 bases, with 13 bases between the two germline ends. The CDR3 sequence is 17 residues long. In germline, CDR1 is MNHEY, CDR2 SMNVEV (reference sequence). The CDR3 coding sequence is TGTGCCAGCAGTTCAAACCAGTGGAGCTCCTATAATTCACCCCTCCACTTT. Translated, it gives CASSSNQWSSYNSPLHF.

This CDR3 is CASSSPRGAGYEQYF. CDR3 nucleotide sequence: TGTGCCAGCAGCTCACCCCGGGGGGCTGGATACGAGCAGTACTTC. V usage is TRBV6-5 and J usage is TRBJ2-7, with a weak D call TRBD2 (7 bases). This CDR3 spans 15 amino acids. Looked up from germline, CDR1 is MNHEY and CDR2 is SVGAGI. V lost 6 bases and J lost 4, with 19 bases in between.

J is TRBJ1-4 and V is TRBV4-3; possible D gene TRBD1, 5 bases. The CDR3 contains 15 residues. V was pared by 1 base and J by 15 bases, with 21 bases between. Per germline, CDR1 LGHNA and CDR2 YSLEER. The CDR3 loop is CASSQGAANRIVLFF. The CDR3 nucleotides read TGCGCCAGCAGCCAAGGGGCGGCCAACAGGATCGTATTGTTTTTT.

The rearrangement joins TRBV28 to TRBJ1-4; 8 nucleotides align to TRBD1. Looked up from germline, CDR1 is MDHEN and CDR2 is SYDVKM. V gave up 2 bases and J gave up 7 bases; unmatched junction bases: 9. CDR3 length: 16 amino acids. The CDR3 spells CASSLPFRGRPEKLFF. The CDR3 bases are TGTGCCAGCAGTTTACCTTTCAGGGGGCGTCCTGAAAAACTGTTTTTT.

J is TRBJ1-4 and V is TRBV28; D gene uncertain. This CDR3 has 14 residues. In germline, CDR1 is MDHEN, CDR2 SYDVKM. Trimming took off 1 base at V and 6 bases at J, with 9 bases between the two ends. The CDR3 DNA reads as TGTGCCAGCAGTTTATTCGGGGATCATGAAAAACTGTTTTTT. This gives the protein CASSLFGDHEKLFF.

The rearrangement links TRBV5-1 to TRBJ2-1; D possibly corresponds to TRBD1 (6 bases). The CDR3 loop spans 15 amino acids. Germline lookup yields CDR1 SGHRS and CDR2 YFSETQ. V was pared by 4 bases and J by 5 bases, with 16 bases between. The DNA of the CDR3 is TGCGCCAGCAGCCTTTCGGCAGGGGTTAACAATGAGCAGTTCTTC. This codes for CASSLSAGVNNEQFF.

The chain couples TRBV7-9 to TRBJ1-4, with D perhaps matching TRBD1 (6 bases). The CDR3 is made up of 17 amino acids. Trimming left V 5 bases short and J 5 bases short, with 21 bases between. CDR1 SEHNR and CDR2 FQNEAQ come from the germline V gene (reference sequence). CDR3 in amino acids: CASSSPARGGRNEKLFF. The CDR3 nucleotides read TGTGCCAGCAGCAGTCCCGCCAGGGGCGGCAGGAATGAAAAACTGTTTTTT.

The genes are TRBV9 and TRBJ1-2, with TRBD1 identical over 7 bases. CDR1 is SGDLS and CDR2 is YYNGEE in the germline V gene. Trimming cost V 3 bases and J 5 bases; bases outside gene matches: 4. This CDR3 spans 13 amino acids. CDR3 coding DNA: TGTGCCAGCAGCGAGGGGACAGATTATGGCTACACCTTC. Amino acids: CASSEGTDYGYTF.

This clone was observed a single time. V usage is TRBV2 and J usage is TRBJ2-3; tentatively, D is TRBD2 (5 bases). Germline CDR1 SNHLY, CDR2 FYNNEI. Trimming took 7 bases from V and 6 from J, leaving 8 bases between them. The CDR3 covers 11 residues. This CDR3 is CASKRTDTQYF. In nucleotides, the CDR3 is TGTGCCAGCAAGCGGACTGATACGCAGTATTTT.

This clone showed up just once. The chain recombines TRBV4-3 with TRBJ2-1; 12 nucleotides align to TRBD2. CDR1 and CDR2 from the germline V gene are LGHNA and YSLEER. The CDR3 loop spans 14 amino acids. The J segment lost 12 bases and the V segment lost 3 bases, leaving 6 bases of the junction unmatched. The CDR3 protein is CASSHPSGGVGQFF. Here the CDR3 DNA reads TGCGCCAGCAGCCATCCTAGCGGGGGGGTAGGGCAGTTCTTC.

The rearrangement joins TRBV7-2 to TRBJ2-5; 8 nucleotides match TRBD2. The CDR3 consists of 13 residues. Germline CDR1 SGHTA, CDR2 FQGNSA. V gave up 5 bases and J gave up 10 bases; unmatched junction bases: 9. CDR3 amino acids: CASSRSGELDQYF. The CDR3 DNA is TGTGCCAGCAGCCGTAGCGGGGAGCTGGACCAGTACTTC.

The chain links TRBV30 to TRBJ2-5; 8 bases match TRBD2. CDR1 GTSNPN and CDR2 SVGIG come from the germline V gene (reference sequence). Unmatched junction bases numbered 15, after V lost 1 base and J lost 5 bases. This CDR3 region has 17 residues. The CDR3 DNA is TGTGCCTGGAGTGGGGCGGCGGGGGGTACTAGTCTGGAGACCCAGTACTTC. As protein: CAWSGAAGGTSLETQYF. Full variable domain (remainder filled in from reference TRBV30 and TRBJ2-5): SQTIHQWPATLVQPVGSPLSLECTVEGTSNPNLYWYRQAAGRGLQLLFYSVGIGQISSEVPQNLSASRPQDRQFILSSKKLLLSDSGFYLCAWSGAAGGTSLETQYFGPGTRLLVL.

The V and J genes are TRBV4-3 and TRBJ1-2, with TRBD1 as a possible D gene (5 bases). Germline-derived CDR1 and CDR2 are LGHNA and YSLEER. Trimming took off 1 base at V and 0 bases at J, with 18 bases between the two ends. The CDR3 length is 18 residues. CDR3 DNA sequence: TGCGCCAGCAGCCAAGGCCAGGTGGGGGGATCGTCTAACTATGGCTACACCTTC. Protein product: CASSQGQVGGSSNYGYTF.